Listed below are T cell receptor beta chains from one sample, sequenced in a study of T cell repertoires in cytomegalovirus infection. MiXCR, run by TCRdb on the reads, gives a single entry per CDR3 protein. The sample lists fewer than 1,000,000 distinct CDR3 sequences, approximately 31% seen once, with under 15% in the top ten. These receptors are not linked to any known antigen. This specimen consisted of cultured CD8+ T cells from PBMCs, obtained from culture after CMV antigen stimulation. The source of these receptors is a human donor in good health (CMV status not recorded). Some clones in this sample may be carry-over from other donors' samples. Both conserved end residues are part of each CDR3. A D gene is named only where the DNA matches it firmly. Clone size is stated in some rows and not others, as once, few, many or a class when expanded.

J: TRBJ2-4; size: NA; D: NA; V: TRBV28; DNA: TGTGCCAGCAGTTGGCGAGACATTCAGTACTTC; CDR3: CASSWRDIQYF
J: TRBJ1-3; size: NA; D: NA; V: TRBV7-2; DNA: TGTGCCAGCAGCGCAGCTGGCCCTGGCGGCGGAAACACCATATATTTT; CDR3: CASSAAGPGGGNTIYF
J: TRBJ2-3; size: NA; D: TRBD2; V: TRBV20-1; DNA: TGCAGTGCTAGAGATTATCCCCGGGACTATCTCACAGATACGCAGTATTTT; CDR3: CSARDYPRDYLTDTQYF
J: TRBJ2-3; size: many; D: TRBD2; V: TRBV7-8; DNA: TGTGCCAGCAGCTTAGGACGGGGCGGGGGGACAAGCACAGATACGCAGTATTTT; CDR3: CASSLGRGGGTSTDTQYF
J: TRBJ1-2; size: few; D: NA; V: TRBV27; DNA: TGTGCCAGCAGTTTATCAGCTCCGGGACTTGGCTACACCTTC; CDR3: CASSLSAPGLGYTF
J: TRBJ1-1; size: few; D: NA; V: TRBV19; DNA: TGTGCCAGTAGTACAGCGGGCACTGAAGCTTTCTTT; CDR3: CASSTAGTEAFF
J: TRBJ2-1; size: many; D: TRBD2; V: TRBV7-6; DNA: TGTGCCAGCAGCCCCGGAAGTAGCGGGGGTTACAATGAGCAGTTCTTC; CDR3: CASSPGSSGGYNEQFF
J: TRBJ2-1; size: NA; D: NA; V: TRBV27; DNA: TGTGCCAGCAGTTTTGCACGGGTCAATGAGCAGTTCTTC; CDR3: CASSFARVNEQFF
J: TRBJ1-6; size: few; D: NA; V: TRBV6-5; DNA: TGTGCCAGCAGTTACTCGAGGGATCTTCGGTCCTATAATTCACCCCTCCACTTT; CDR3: CASSYSRDLRSYNSPLHF
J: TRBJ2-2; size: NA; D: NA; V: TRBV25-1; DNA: TGTGCCAGCAGTGAATATTTCGGACAGAGGGCTCAGGCCGGGGAGCTGTTTTTT; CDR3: CASSEYFGQRAQAGELFF
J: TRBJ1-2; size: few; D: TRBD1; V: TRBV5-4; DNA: TGTGCCAGCAGCTGGACAGGGACTAACTATGGCTACACCTTC; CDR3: CASSWTGTNYGYTF
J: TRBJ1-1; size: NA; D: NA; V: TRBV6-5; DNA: TGTGCCACCCTACTAAACACTGAAGCTTTCTTT; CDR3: CATLLNTEAFF
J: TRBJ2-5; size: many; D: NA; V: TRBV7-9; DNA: TGTGCCAGCAGCTACAGGGGAGGGGAGACCCAGTACTTC; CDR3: CASSYRGGETQYF
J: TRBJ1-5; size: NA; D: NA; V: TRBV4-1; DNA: TGCGCCAGCAGCCAAGAGCAAGGGCGGAATCAGCCCCAGCATTTT; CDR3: CASSQEQGRNQPQHF
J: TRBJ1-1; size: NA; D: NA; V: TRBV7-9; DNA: TGTGCCAGCAGCCCCCCGGGGGTGGACACTGAAGCTTTCTTT; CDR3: CASSPPGVDTEAFF
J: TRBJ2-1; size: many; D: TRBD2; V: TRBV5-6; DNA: TGTGCCAGCAGCCCGAATGTTATTGCGGGGGTCTACAATGAGCAGTTCTTC; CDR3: CASSPNVIAGVYNEQFF
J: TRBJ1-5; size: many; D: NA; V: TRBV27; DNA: TGTGCCAGCAGTCCCACTAGACAGGAACCAACCCAAAGTTTT; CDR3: CASSPTRQEPTQSF
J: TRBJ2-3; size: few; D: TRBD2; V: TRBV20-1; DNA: TGCAGTGCTAGGCCCTGGAATGAAGCGGGGGACACAGATACGCAGTATTTT; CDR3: CSARPWNEAGDTDTQYF
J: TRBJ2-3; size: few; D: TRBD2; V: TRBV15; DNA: TGTGCCACCAGCACCGGACTAGCGCGCACAGATACGCAGTATTTT; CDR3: CATSTGLARTDTQYF
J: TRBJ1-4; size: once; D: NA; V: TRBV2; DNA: TGTGCCAGCAGTGGTGGTGACCTGTTTTTT; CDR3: CASSGGDLFF
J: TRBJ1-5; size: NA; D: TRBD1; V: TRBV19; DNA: TGTGCCAGTAGGGGGACAGGGGATCAGCCCCAGCATTTT; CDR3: CASRGTGDQPQHF
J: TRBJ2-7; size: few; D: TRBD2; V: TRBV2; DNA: TGTGCCAGCATTCGGGCCGGGGGGGCAGGCGAGCAGTACTTC; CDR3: CASIRAGGAGEQYF
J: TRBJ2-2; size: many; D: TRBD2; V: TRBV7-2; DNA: TGTGCCAGCAGCATTAGCGGGAGGAACACCGGGGAGCTGTTTTTT; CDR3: CASSISGRNTGELFF
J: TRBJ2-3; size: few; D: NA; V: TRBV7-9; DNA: TGTGCCAGCAGCTTAGTAAGGGGGAGCGGCTACACAGATACGCAGTATTTT; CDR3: CASSLVRGSGYTDTQYF
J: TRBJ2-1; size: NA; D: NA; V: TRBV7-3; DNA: TGTGCCAGCAGCTCAACAAATATGGTATACAATGAGCAGTTCTTC; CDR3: CASSSTNMVYNEQFF
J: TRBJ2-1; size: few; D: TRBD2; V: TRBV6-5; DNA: TGTGCCAGCAGTCAGACTAGCGGGTTCTACAATGAGCAGTTCTTC; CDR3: CASSQTSGFYNEQFF
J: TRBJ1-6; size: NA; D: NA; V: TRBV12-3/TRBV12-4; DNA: TGTGCCAGCAGTCGCGGACAAACCTATAATTCACCCCTCCACTTT; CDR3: CASSRGQTYNSPLHF
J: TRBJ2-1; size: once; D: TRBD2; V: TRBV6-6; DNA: TGTGCCAGCAGTTACGCTTCGGGGGGGCTGAATGAGCAGTTCTTC; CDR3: CASSYASGGLNEQFF
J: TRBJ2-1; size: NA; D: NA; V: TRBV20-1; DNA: TGCAGTGCTAGTGGGGGGGCGGGAGACTCCTACAATGAGCAGTTCTTC; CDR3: CSASGGAGDSYNEQFF
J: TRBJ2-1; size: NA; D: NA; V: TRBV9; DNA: TGTGCCAGCAGCGTAGTATCCAGAGACAATGAGCAGTTCTTC; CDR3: CASSVVSRDNEQFF
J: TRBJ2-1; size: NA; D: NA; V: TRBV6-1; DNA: TGTGCCAGCAGTTACGGTCGACTGGGATACAATGAGCAGTTCTTC; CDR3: CASSYGRLGYNEQFF
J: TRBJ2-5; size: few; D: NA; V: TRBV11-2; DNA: TGTGCCAGCAGCTTAGATTGGGGAGAGCAAGAGACCCAGTACTTC; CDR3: CASSLDWGEQETQYF
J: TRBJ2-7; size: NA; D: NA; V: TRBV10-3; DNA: TGTGCCATCAGTGAGTCAATGGACGAAAACGAGCAGTACTTC; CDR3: CAISESMDENEQYF
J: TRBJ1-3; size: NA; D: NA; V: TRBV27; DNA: TGTGCCAGCAGTGACTCTGGAAACACCATATATTTT; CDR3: CASSDSGNTIYF
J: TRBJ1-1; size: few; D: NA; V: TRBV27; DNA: TGTGCCAGCAGTTGGCAAGTGAACACTGAAGCTTTCTTT; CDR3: CASSWQVNTEAFF
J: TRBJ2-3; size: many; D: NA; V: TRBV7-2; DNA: TGTGCCAGCAGATTTGACCAGGCCACGCAGTATTTT; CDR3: CASRFDQATQYF
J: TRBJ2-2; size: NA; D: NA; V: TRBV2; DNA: TGTGCCAGCACCCCCCTGAGGCCACAACTGAACACCGGGGAGCTGTTTTTT; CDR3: CASTPLRPQLNTGELFF
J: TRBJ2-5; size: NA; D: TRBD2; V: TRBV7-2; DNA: TGTGCCAGCAGCAGCCCGGGACTAGCGGGGGAAGAGACCCAGTACTTC; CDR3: CASSSPGLAGEETQYF
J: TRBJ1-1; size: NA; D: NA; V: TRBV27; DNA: TGTGCCAGCAGTCCAGGCTTTTTGAACACTGAAGCTTTCTTT; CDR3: CASSPGFLNTEAFF
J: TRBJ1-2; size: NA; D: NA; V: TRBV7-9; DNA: TGTGCCAGCAGCTGGGCAGGGGACTATGGCTACACCTTC; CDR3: CASSWAGDYGYTF
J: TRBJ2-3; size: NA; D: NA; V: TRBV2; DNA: TGTGCCAGCAGTGAAGCAGGGACCCTGCCAGATACGCAGTATTTT; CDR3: CASSEAGTLPDTQYF
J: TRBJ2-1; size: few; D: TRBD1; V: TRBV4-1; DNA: TGCGCCAGCAGCCGGACAGGGGATCTCTCCTACAATGAGCAGTTCTTC; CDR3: CASSRTGDLSYNEQFF
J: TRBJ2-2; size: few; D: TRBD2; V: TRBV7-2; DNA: TGTGCCAGCAGCCCGACTAGCGGGGTGAACACCGGGGAGCTGTTTTTT; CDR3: CASSPTSGVNTGELFF
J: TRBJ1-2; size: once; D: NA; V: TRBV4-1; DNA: TGCGCCAGCAGCCAAGATCCGGGTGGCTACACCTTC; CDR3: CASSQDPGGYTF
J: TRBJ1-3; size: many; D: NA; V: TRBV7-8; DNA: TGTGCCAGCAGCCCGATACCCCAGGCGGAATTTTTCGATGGATGGGAAAACACCATATATTTT; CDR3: CASSPIPQAEFFDGWENTIYF
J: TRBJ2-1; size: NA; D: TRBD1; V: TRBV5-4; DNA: TGTGCCAGCAGCTTCTCCGGGACAGGAAGCGAGCAGTTCTTC; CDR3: CASSFSGTGSEQFF
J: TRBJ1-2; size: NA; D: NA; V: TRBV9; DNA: TGTGCCAGCAGCGTAGTAGACAGGCGGGATGGCTACACCTTC; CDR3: CASSVVDRRDGYTF
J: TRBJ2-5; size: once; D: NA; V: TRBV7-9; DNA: TGTGCCAGCAACTTAAGGCCGGTGGTTGACCAAGAGACCCAGTACTTC; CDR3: CASNLRPVVDQETQYF
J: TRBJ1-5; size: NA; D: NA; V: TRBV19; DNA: TGTGCCAGTAGTAGGACACTCCCGGGCAATCAGCCCCAGCATTTT; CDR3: CASSRTLPGNQPQHF
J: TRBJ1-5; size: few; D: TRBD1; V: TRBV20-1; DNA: TGCAGTGCTGCACAGGGGGCTAAAAATCAGCCCCAGCATTTT; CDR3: CSAAQGAKNQPQHF
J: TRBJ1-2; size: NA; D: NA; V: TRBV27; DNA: TGTGCCAGCAGTTTATTTCCTCGGGGCACCTTC; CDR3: CASSLFPRGTF
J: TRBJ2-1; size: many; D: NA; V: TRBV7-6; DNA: TGTGCCAGCAGCTTAGCCGGAGCGGAACCTTCCTACAATGAGCAGTTCTTC; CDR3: CASSLAGAEPSYNEQFF
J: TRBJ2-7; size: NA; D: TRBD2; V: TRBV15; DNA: TGTGCCACCAGCCCTAGCGGGGGCTACGAGCAGTACTTC; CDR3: CATSPSGGYEQYF